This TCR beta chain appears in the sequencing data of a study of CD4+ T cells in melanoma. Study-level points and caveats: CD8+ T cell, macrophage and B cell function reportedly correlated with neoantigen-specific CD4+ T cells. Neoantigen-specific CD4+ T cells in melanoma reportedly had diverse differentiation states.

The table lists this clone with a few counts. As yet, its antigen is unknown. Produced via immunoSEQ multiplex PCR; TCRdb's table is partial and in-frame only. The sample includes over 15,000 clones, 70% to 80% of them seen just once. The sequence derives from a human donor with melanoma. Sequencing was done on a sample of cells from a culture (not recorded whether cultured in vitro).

The CDR3: CSVGYGYTF. The CDR3 nucleotides are TGCAGCGTTGGGTATGGCTACACCTTC. V gene TRBV29-1 combines with J gene TRBJ1-2; D uncertain. The length of the CDR3 is 9 residues. Trimming stripped 4 bases from V and 5 bases from J, with 2 bases between. CDR1 is SQVTM and CDR2 is ANQGSEA in the germline V gene. The full variable domain, rest sourced from reference TRBV29-1 and TRBJ1-2, is SAVISQKPSRDICQRGTSLTIQCQVDSQVTMMFWYRQQPGQSLTLIATANQGSEATYESGFVIDKFPISRPNLTFSTLTVSNMSPEDSSIYLCSVGYGYTFGSGTRLTVV.